The entry below describes one T cell receptor (beta chain). Its antigen is undetermined. These data come from a study of cytomegalovirus exposure and HLA in healthy donors. Notes on the study in general: Several of the most significant clusters appeared linked to common viral pathogens, based on a later analysis.

Use of 60 Vbeta and 13 Jbeta primers characterized the PCR. Profiling relied on immunoSEQ multiplex PCR, and the TCRdb table lists in-frame clones only, not all of them. The record lists about 160,000 clones, of which the ten most abundant hold 2.1%. This CDR3 contains 13 residues. The germline CDR1 and CDR2 sequences are SNHLY and FYNNEI. J gave up 5 bases and V 8 bases, and 3 bases lay outside the gene matches. This chain joins TRBV2 and TRBJ1-5; 10 bases align to TRBD1. Sequencing was performed on PBMCs. The clonotype originates from a man younger than 40 in good health and CMV-seronegative. CDR3 in DNA: TGTGCCAGCTGGGGGACAGGGGATCAGCCCCAGCATTTT. This gives the protein CASWGTGDQPQHF.